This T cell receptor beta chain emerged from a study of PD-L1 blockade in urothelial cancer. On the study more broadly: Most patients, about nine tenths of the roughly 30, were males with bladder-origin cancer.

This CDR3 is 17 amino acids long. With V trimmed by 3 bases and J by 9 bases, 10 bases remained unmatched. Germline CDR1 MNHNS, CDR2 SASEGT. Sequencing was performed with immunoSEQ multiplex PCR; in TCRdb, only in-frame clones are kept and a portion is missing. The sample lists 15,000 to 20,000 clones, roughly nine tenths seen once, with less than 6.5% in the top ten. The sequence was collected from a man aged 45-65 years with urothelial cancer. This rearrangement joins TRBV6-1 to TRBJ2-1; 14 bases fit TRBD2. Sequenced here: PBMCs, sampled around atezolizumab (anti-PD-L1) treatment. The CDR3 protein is CASSDREGTSGRGEQFF. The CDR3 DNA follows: TGTGCCAGCAGTGACAGGGAGGGGACTAGCGGGAGAGGTGAGCAGTTCTTC.